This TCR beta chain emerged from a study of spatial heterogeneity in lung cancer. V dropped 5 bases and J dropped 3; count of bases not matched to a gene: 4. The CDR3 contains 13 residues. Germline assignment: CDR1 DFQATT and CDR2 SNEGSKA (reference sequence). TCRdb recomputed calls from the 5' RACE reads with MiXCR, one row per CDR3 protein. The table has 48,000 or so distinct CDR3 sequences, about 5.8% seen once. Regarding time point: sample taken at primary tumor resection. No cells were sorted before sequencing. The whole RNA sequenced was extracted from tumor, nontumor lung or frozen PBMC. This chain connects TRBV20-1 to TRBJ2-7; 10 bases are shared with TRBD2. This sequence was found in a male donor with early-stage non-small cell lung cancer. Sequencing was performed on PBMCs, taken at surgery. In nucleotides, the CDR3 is TGCAGTGCTCGGACTAGCGGATACTACGAGCAGTACTTC. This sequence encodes CSARTSGYYEQYF.